The 6 T cell receptor beta chains given below trace back to one sample, sequenced in a study of regulatory T cells in long-lasting Graves disease. Time point noted: persistent/refractory GD, antithyroid drugs over 5 years with positive TRAb. With RNA extracted from PBMCs as input, the TCR library was made. Building of the TCR beta libraries involved iRepertoire HTBI primers and Arm-PCR of CDR3 regions. One entry per CDR3 protein results from TCRdb running MiXCR on the multiplex PCR reads. The data contain hundreds of thousands of distinct CDR3 sequences, around 23% of them singletons. The sequenced sample was peripheral blood mononuclear cells (PBMCs), obtained when the disease was refractory, from a patient treated with antithyroid drugs. These receptors originate from a female donor with Graves disease.

The chain recombines TRBV19 with TRBJ2-1; the match to TRBD2 covers 12 bases. The trim removed 4 bases at V and 1 base at J, leaving 5 bases unmatched. CDR1 is LNHDA and CDR2 is SQIVND in the germline V gene (reference sequence). The CDR3 is 17 amino acids. Here the CDR3 DNA reads TGTGCCAGTAGTAAGTACGGGACTAGCGGGTCCTACAATGAGCAGTTCTTC. Translated, it gives CASSKYGTSGSYNEQFF.

In its sample, this clonotype was seen many times. This chain joins TRBV12-3 or TRBV12-4 and TRBJ2-2; D is unclear. The CDR3 has 15 residues. Between the trimmed V and J ends, which lost 5 bases and 3 bases, there was a span of 13 bases. CDR3 region: CASSTDLSDTGELFF. The CDR3 DNA reads as TGTGCCAGCAGTACCGACCTCTCGGACACCGGGGAGCTGTTTTTT.

The table lists this clonotype with many counts. V and J are TRBV7-8 and TRBJ2-7; 9 bases align to TRBD1. V was pared by 1 base and J by 3 bases, with 7 bases of the junction left unmatched. The CDR3 is 16 residues long. Germline V gene lookup returns CDR1 SGHVS and CDR2 FQNEAQ. CDR3 nucleotides: TGTGCCAGCAGCTTAGATCTTGGGACAGGGCTCTACGAGCAGTACTTC. This codes for CASSLDLGTGLYEQYF.

This clonotype has ten or more counts. The J gene is TRBJ2-6, the V gene TRBV7-2; D might be TRBD1 or TRBD2, each matching 5 bases. CDR1 is SGHTA and CDR2 is FQGNSA in the germline V gene. This CDR3 is 21 amino acids long. V shed 5 bases and J shed 4 bases, with 30 bases lying between them. The CDR3 nucleotides are TGTGCCAGCAGCGTACACTCCACAGGCTCCGGGGTTCGACCGGGGGCCAACGTCCTGACTTTC. Translating it yields CASSVHSTGSGVRPGANVLTF. Full variable domain (rest looked up from reference TRBV7-2 and TRBJ2-6): GAGVSQSPSNKVTEKGKDVELRCDPISGHTALYWYRQSLGQGLEFLIYFQGNSAPDKSGLPSDRFSAERTGGSVSTLTIQRTQQEDSAVYLCASSVHSTGSGVRPGANVLTFGAGSRLTVL.

The rearrangement uses TRBV13 and TRBJ2-2; D is possibly TRBD2 (6 bases). The V end lost 1 base, the J end lost 4 bases, and 16 bases lay between the germline ends. Germline V CDR1 and CDR2: PRHDT, FYEKMQ (reference sequence). The CDR3 is 17 residues long. The CDR3 sequence is CASSLARRGTGTGELFF. CDR3 nucleotide sequence: TGTGCCAGCAGCTTAGCCCGTCGGGGGACGGGCACCGGGGAGCTGTTTTTT.

The V and J genes are TRBV7-3 and TRBJ2-1, with TRBD2 identical over 9 bases. This CDR3 contains 15 residues. V dropped 3 bases and J dropped 2; count of bases not matched to a gene: 2. Germline V CDR1 and CDR2: SGHTA, FQGTGA. CDR3 in DNA: TGTGCCAGCAGCTTTGGCGGGAGGGCCTACAATGAGCAGTTCTTC. It yields the protein CASSFGGRAYNEQFF.